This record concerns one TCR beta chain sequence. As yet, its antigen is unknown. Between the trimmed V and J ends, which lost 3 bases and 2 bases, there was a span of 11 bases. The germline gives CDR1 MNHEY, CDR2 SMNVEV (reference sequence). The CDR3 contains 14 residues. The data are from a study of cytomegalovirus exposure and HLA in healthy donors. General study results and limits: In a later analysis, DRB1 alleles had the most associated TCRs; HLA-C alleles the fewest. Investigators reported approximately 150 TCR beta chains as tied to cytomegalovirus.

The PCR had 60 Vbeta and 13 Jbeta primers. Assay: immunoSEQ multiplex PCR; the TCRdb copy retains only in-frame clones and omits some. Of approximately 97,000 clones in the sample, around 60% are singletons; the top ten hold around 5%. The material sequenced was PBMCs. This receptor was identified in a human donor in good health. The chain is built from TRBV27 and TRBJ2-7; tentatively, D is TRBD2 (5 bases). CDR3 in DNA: TGTGCCAGCAGTTTCGCTAGCCAGACCTACGAGCAGTACTTC. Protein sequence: CASSFASQTYEQYF.